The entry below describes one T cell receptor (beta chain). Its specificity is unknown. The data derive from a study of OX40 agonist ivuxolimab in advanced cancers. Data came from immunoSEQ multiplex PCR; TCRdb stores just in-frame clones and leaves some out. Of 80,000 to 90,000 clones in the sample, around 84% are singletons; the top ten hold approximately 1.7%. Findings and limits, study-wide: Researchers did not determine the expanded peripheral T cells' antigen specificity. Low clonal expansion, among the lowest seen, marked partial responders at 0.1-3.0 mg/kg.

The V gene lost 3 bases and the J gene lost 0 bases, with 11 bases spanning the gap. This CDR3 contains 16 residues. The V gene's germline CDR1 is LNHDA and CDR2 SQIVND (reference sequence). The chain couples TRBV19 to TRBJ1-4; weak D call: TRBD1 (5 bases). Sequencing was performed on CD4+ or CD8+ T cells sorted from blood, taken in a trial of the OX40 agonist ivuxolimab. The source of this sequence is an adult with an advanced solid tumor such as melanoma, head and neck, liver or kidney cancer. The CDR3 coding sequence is TGTGCCAGTAGTATCGGAGGGACTGCAACTAATGAAAAACTGTTTTTT. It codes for CASSIGGTATNEKLFF.